The clone carrying this T cell receptor (beta chain) was counted a single time. The sample originates from a study of blood T cell repertoires in COVID-19. The CDR3 length is 14 residues. V was trimmed by 3 bases and J by 3 bases, leaving 12 bases between them. Germline V gives CDR1 LNHDA, CDR2 SQIVND (reference sequence). Data came from immunoSEQ multiplex PCR; TCRdb stores just in-frame clones and leaves some out. The data contain 350,000 to 400,000 clones, around 87% of them singletons. The sequencing input was peripheral blood. The rearrangement links TRBV19 to TRBJ2-7; D may be TRBD1 (5 bases). This clonotype originated in a man aged 18 to 29 with active or convalescent COVID-19. The CDR3 reads CASSMLDSHYEQYF. Here the CDR3 DNA reads TGTGCCAGTAGTATGCTAGACAGCCACTACGAGCAGTACTTC.